The T cell receptor (beta chain) described here comes from a study of blood T cell repertoires in COVID-19. Overall study: Samples came from the United States, Italy and Spain, spanning acute and convalescent COVID-19.

Only a few counts were recorded for this clone. Libraries were prepared by immunoSEQ multiplex PCR; TCRdb keeps only in-frame clonotypes and omits some of them. The sample includes about 360,000 clones, about 83% of them seen just once. The TCR sequence derives from a man between 25 and 39 years old with active or convalescent COVID-19. The sequencing input was peripheral blood.

CDR3 in DNA: TGTGCCAGCAGCTCGGGACAGGGGGCGCATGGCTACACCTTC. The encoded protein is CASSSGQGAHGYTF. The rearrangement links TRBV6-2 or TRBV6-3 to TRBJ1-2; 12 bases are a match to TRBD1. CDR1 is MNHEY and CDR2 is SVGEGT in the germline V gene. Trimming took 6 bases from V and 6 from J; bases not matched to a gene: 5. The CDR3 is made up of 14 amino acids.